These T cell receptor beta chains were read from a single sample in a study of beta chain features in type 1 diabetes. Method: immunoSEQ multiplex PCR; TCRdb's copy keeps in-frame clones and lacks some. The sample yields under 400,000 clones, roughly an eighth seen once. The material sequenced was naive CD4+ T cells from blood. The receptor set was obtained from a man younger than 30 in good health. CDR3s include the opening cysteine and the closing phenylalanine or tryptophan. Fields, in order: V gene, clone size, CDR3 length, J gene, D gene, CDR3 DNA, CDR3 protein. The D gene is left open where the match is weak. Expanded clones are given a class, and other clones once, few, many or no size at all.

v_gene: TRBV9
abundance: few
len: 16
j_gene: TRBJ2-4
d_gene: TRBD2
CDR3nt: TGTGCCAGCAGCGGATTAGCGGGGGAAGCCAAAAACATTCAGTACTTC
CDR3aa: CASSGLAGEAKNIQYF

v_gene: TRBV15
abundance: few
len: 16
j_gene: TRBJ2-1
d_gene: TRBD2
CDR3nt: TGTGCCACCAGCAGAATCTCTAGCGGGAGGGTCAATGAGCAGTTCTTC
CDR3aa: CATSRISSGRVNEQFF

v_gene: TRBV30
abundance: .
len: 16
j_gene: TRBJ2-3
d_gene: TRBD1
CDR3nt: TGTGCCTGGAGTGCAGATATGACAGGGAAGACAGATACGCAGTATTTT
CDR3aa: CAWSADMTGKTDTQYF

v_gene: TRBV7-2
abundance: few
len: 15
j_gene: TRBJ2-3
d_gene: TRBD2
CDR3nt: TGTGCCAGCAGCACAGCGGGGGCGAGCACAGATACGCAGTATTTT
CDR3aa: CASSTAGASTDTQYF

v_gene: TRBV10-3
abundance: .
len: 14
j_gene: TRBJ1-1
d_gene: .
CDR3nt: TGTGCCATCAGCCCGACAGAATATTCCACTGAAGCTTTCTTT
CDR3aa: CAISPTEYSTEAFF

v_gene: TRBV18
abundance: few
len: 13
j_gene: TRBJ1-1
d_gene: TRBD1
CDR3nt: TGTGCCAGCTCCGACAGGGTTGACACTGAAGCTTTCTTT
CDR3aa: CASSDRVDTEAFF

v_gene: TRBV28
abundance: few
len: 15
j_gene: TRBJ2-7
d_gene: .
CDR3nt: TGTGCCAGCAGTTCGCCGGCGGGATTCGTCTACGAGCAGTACTTC
CDR3aa: CASSSPAGFVYEQYF

v_gene: TRBV14
abundance: .
len: 14
j_gene: TRBJ2-5
d_gene: .
CDR3nt: TGTGCCAGCAGCCATACCAGTCTCCAAGAGACCCAGTACTTC
CDR3aa: CASSHTSLQETQYF

v_gene: TRBV4-2
abundance: .
len: 15
j_gene: TRBJ1-1
d_gene: TRBD1
CDR3nt: TGTGCCAGCAGCCCGCAGGGGGCTGAGAACACTGAAGCTTTCTTT
CDR3aa: CASSPQGAENTEAFF

v_gene: TRBV30
abundance: few
len: 17
j_gene: TRBJ2-2
d_gene: TRBD1
CDR3nt: TGTGCCTGGAGTTCCTCAAGGACAGGGGGCCCCACCGGGGAGCTGTTTTTT
CDR3aa: CAWSSSRTGGPTGELFF

v_gene: TRBV9
abundance: .
len: 15
j_gene: TRBJ2-1
d_gene: .
CDR3nt: TGTGCCAGCAGCCCCCAGGGCCTGGGCGGGGATGAGCAGTTCTTC
CDR3aa: CASSPQGLGGDEQFF

v_gene: TRBV6-5
abundance: .
len: 15
j_gene: TRBJ1-1
d_gene: .
CDR3nt: TGTGCCAGCACCGCCATACAGGTCTTTGGTTCTGAAGCTTTCTTT
CDR3aa: CASTAIQVFGSEAFF

v_gene: TRBV2
abundance: .
len: 14
j_gene: TRBJ2-1
d_gene: TRBD2
CDR3nt: TGTGCCAGCATCTGGGAGCGGGAGAGGGGTGAGCAGTTCTTC
CDR3aa: CASIWERERGEQFF

v_gene: TRBV7-9
abundance: few
len: 16
j_gene: TRBJ1-5
d_gene: .
CDR3nt: TGTGCCAGCAGCCCCGGGGGGAAGGGTGACAATCAGCCCCAGCATTTT
CDR3aa: CASSPGGKGDNQPQHF

v_gene: TRBV19
abundance: few
len: 15
j_gene: TRBJ2-3
d_gene: TRBD1
CDR3nt: TGTGCCAGTAGTGCGCGCAGGGGGCGCGGAGATACGCAGTATTTT
CDR3aa: CASSARRGRGDTQYF

v_gene: TRBV7-2
abundance: few
len: 13
j_gene: TRBJ2-4
d_gene: .
CDR3nt: TGTGCCAGCAAGGGGCAAAATGAAAACATTCAGTACTTC
CDR3aa: CASKGQNENIQYF

v_gene: TRBV5-4
abundance: .
len: 14
j_gene: TRBJ2-2
d_gene: .
CDR3nt: TGTGCCAGCAGCTTCGGAGGGCCCACCGGGGAGCTGTTTTTT
CDR3aa: CASSFGGPTGELFF

v_gene: TRBV11-2
abundance: .
len: 17
j_gene: TRBJ2-1
d_gene: TRBD2
CDR3nt: TGTGCCAGCAGCAAACGACAGGTACTAGCGGGGGAGGCCGAGCAGTTCTTC
CDR3aa: CASSKRQVLAGEAEQFF

v_gene: TRBV5-4
abundance: .
len: 14
j_gene: TRBJ1-4
d_gene: TRBD1
CDR3nt: TGTGCCAGCAGCTGGGACAGGGGAAATGAAAAACTGTTTTTT
CDR3aa: CASSWDRGNEKLFF

v_gene: TRBV7-6
abundance: few
len: 15
j_gene: TRBJ2-5
d_gene: TRBD2
CDR3nt: TGTGCCAGCAGCTTTAGCGGGGGGACCCTCGGGACCCAGTACTTC
CDR3aa: CASSFSGGTLGTQYF

v_gene: TRBV18
abundance: few
len: 17
j_gene: TRBJ2-1
d_gene: TRBD2
CDR3nt: TGTGCCAGCTCACCACTATTGATGGGAAGCGGGAACAATGAGCAGTTCTTC
CDR3aa: CASSPLLMGSGNNEQFF

v_gene: TRBV30
abundance: .
len: 12
j_gene: TRBJ1-2
d_gene: .
CDR3nt: TGTGCACAGAGGGGCGGGGACTATGGCTACACCTTC
CDR3aa: CAQRGGDYGYTF

v_gene: TRBV18
abundance: .
len: 14
j_gene: TRBJ1-5
d_gene: .
CDR3nt: TGTGCCAGCTCCGCTTTAGCCAGCAATCAGCCCCAGCATTTT
CDR3aa: CASSALASNQPQHF

v_gene: TRBV6-5
abundance: few
len: 13
j_gene: TRBJ2-1
d_gene: .
CDR3nt: TGTGCCAGCAGTTTTTACAGGGACGTTGAGCAGTTCTTC
CDR3aa: CASSFYRDVEQFF

v_gene: TRBV5-1
abundance: few
len: 14
j_gene: TRBJ2-1
d_gene: .
CDR3nt: TGCGCCAGCAGCCCCAATCACCTGGGGGGTGAGCAGTTCTTC
CDR3aa: CASSPNHLGGEQFF

v_gene: TRBV19
abundance: few
len: 12
j_gene: TRBJ2-7
d_gene: .
CDR3nt: TGTGCCAGTAGTAGCCGCGGCTACGAGCAGTACTTC
CDR3aa: CASSSRGYEQYF

v_gene: TRBV19
abundance: few
len: 12
j_gene: TRBJ2-7
d_gene: TRBD1
CDR3nt: TGTGCCAGCGGGGACAGGCCATACGAGCAGTACTTC
CDR3aa: CASGDRPYEQYF

v_gene: TRBV19
abundance: few
len: 14
j_gene: TRBJ1-5
d_gene: .
CDR3nt: TGTGCCAGTAGTCACTGGGGAGAGGGTCAGCCCCAGCATTTT
CDR3aa: CASSHWGEGQPQHF

v_gene: TRBV5-1
abundance: few
len: 14
j_gene: TRBJ2-3
d_gene: .
CDR3nt: TGCGCCAGCAGCTTAACAACAAACAGAGATACGCAGTATTTT
CDR3aa: CASSLTTNRDTQYF

v_gene: TRBV29-1
abundance: .
len: 13
j_gene: TRBJ2-1
d_gene: .
CDR3nt: TGCAGCGTTGAAGACTCCGGGTACAATGAGCAGTTCTTC
CDR3aa: CSVEDSGYNEQFF

v_gene: TRBV29-1
abundance: .
len: 14
j_gene: TRBJ2-7
d_gene: TRBD2
CDR3nt: TGCAGCGTTCAGACTAGCGGGAGACTGTACGAGCAGTACTTC
CDR3aa: CSVQTSGRLYEQYF

v_gene: TRBV11-2
abundance: few
len: 15
j_gene: TRBJ2-7
d_gene: .
CDR3nt: TGTGCCAGCAGCCCCCCGTGGGGGCGCCTCCACGAGCAGTACTTC
CDR3aa: CASSPPWGRLHEQYF

v_gene: TRBV6-5
abundance: .
len: 15
j_gene: TRBJ1-6
d_gene: TRBD1
CDR3nt: TGTGCCAGCAGTTATCGCCGGGACAGAAATTCACCCCTCCACTTT
CDR3aa: CASSYRRDRNSPLHF

v_gene: TRBV4-3
abundance: few
len: 16
j_gene: TRBJ2-3
d_gene: TRBD2
CDR3nt: TGCGCCAGCAGCCACCGGACTAGCGGCTTCACAGATACGCAGTATTTT
CDR3aa: CASSHRTSGFTDTQYF

v_gene: TRBV29-1
abundance: few
len: 15
j_gene: TRBJ2-3
d_gene: TRBD2
CDR3nt: TGCAGCGTTGCTCTTAGCGGGGCGGGCACAGATACGCAGTATTTT
CDR3aa: CSVALSGAGTDTQYF

v_gene: TRBV15
abundance: few
len: 16
j_gene: TRBJ2-3
d_gene: TRBD2
CDR3nt: TGTGCCACCAGCAGTAGGACTAGCGGGAGGGGAGATACGCAGTATTTT
CDR3aa: CATSSRTSGRGDTQYF

v_gene: TRBV10-3
abundance: few
len: 14
j_gene: TRBJ2-5
d_gene: .
CDR3nt: TGTGCCATCAGTGAGCGCGCCAGGCAAGAGACCCAGTACTTC
CDR3aa: CAISERARQETQYF

v_gene: TRBV28
abundance: few
len: 16
j_gene: TRBJ1-1
d_gene: TRBD1
CDR3nt: TGTGCCAGCAGCCTTACCGGGACAGGGGTAACGGCTGAAGCTTTCTTT
CDR3aa: CASSLTGTGVTAEAFF

v_gene: TRBV7-9
abundance: few
len: 16
j_gene: TRBJ2-2
d_gene: TRBD1
CDR3nt: TGTGCCAGCCGCCTCGGTTGGCAGGGGGCAGGAGGGGAGCTGTTTTTT
CDR3aa: CASRLGWQGAGGELFF

v_gene: TRBV5-6
abundance: .
len: 16
j_gene: TRBJ2-7
d_gene: TRBD2
CDR3nt: TGTGCCAGCAGCTTGTACGGGCGGGGGGCTTCCTACGAGCAGTACTTC
CDR3aa: CASSLYGRGASYEQYF

v_gene: TRBV7-6
abundance: .
len: 15
j_gene: TRBJ2-7
d_gene: TRBD2
CDR3nt: TGTGCCAGCAGCTCCGGACTCGCGGGAGGCCACGAGCAGTACTTC
CDR3aa: CASSSGLAGGHEQYF

v_gene: TRBV27
abundance: .
len: 14
j_gene: TRBJ1-2
d_gene: TRBD1
CDR3nt: TGTGCCAGCAGTTCAAGGACAGGGAACTATGGCTACACCTTC
CDR3aa: CASSSRTGNYGYTF

v_gene: TRBV6-6
abundance: .
len: 15
j_gene: TRBJ1-5
d_gene: TRBD1
CDR3nt: TGTGCCAGCAGCAACAGGGGTTCTGGCAATCAGCCCCAGCATTTT
CDR3aa: CASSNRGSGNQPQHF

v_gene: TRBV5-1
abundance: .
len: 18
j_gene: TRBJ2-7
d_gene: TRBD2
CDR3nt: TGCGCCAGCAGCTTGAAGGCGGTGGGCGGGAGGACCCCCTACGAGCAGTACTTC
CDR3aa: CASSLKAVGGRTPYEQYF

v_gene: TRBV6-6
abundance: few
len: 15
j_gene: TRBJ2-5
d_gene: .
CDR3nt: TGTGCCAGCAGCCACACCTCGGAGGCTGCAGAGACCCAGTACTTC
CDR3aa: CASSHTSEAAETQYF